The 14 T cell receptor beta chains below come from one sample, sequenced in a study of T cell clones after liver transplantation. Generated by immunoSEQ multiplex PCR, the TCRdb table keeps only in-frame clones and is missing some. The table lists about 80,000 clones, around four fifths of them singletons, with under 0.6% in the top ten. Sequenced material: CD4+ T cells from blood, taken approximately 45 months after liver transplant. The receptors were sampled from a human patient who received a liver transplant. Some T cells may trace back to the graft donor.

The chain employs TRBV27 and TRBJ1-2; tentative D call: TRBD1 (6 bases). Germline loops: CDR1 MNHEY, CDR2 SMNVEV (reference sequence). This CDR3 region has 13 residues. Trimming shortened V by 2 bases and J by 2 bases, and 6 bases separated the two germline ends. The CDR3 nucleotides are TGTGCCAGCAGTTTACAGGGGAACTATGGCTACACCTTC. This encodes CASSLQGNYGYTF.

Here the CDR3 reads CASGTGGGGNTIYF. DNA of the CDR3: TGTGCTAGTGGGACAGGGGGCGGTGGAAACACCATATATTTT. The chain couples TRBV12-5 to TRBJ1-3, with 10 positions matching TRBD1. The germline V gene has CDR1 LGHNT and CDR2 FRNRAP. Germline trimming cut 6 bases from V and 3 bases from J; bases unmatched to any gene: 2. The CDR3 totals 14 residues.

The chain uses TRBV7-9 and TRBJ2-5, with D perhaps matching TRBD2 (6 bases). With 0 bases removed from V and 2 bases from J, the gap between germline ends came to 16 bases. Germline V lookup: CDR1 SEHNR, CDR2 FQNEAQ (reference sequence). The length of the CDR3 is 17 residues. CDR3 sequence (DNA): TGTGCCAGCAGCTTAGCGAATCTGGGAGGCGTACAAGAGACCCAGTACTTC. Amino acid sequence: CASSLANLGGVQETQYF.

CDR3 protein: CASSLTGVGETQYF. The CDR3 bases are TGTGCCAGCAGTTTAACAGGGGTAGGGGAGACCCAGTACTTC. The chain has TRBV2 and TRBJ2-5, with 7 bases lining up with TRBD1. V trimming: 5 bases; J trimming: 5 bases; junction bases outside the gene matches: 8. CDR1 and CDR2 from the germline V gene are SNHLY and FYNNEI. The CDR3 covers 14 residues.

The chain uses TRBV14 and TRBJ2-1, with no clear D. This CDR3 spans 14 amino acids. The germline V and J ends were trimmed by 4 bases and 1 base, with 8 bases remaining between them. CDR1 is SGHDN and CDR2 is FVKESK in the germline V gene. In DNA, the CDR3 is TGTGCCAGCAGCCCACAGTTGTCCTACAATGAGCAGTTCTTC. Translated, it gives CASSPQLSYNEQFF.

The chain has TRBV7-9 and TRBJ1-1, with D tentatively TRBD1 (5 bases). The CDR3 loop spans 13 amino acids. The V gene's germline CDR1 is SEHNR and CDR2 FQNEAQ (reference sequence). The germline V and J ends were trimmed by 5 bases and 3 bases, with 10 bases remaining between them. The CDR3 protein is CASSQDTYTEAFF. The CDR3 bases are TGTGCCAGCAGCCAGGACACCTACACTGAAGCTTTCTTT.

CDR3 DNA: TGCAGCGTTGAGGGCAGGGGGCCTAGTGGCTATGGCTACACCTTC. Encoded protein: CSVEGRGPSGYGYTF. The gene calls are TRBV29-1 and TRBJ1-2; 8 nucleotides match TRBD1. The CDR3 totals 15 residues. V shed 3 bases, J shed 4 bases, and the junction held 10 bases outside the gene matches. Per germline, CDR1 SQVTM and CDR2 ANQGSEA.

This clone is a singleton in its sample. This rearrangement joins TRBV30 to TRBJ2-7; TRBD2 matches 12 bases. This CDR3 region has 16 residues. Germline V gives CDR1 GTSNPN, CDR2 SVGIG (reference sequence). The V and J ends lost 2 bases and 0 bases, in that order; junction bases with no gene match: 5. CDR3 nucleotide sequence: TGTGCCTGGAGTAAAACTAGCGGGAGGATCTCCTACGAGCAGTACTTC. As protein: CAWSKTSGRISYEQYF.

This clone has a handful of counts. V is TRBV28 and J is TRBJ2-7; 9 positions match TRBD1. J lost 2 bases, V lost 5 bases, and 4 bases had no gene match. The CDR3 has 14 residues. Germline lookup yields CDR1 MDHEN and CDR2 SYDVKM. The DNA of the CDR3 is TGTGCCAGCAGTCTGGGACAGGGAACCTACGAGCAGTACTTC. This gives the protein CASSLGQGTYEQYF.

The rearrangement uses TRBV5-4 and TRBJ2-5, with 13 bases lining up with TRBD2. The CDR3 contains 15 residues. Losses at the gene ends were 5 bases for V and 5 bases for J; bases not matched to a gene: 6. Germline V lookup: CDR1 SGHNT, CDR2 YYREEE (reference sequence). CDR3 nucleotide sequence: TGTGCCAGCAGTTCGGGACTAGCGGGAAGGGAGACCCAGTACTTC. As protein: CASSSGLAGRETQYF.

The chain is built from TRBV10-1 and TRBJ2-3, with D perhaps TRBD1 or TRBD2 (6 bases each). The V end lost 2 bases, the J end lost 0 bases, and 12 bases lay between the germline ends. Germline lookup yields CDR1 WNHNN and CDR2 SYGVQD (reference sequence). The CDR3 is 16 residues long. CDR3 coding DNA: TGCGCCAGCAGTGAGCCGGGGGCAGCTAGCACAGATACGCAGTATTTT. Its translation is CASSEPGAASTDTQYF.

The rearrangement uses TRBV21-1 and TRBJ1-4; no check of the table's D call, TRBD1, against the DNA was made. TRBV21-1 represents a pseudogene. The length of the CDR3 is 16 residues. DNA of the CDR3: TGTGCCAGCAGCAAAGCCGGGACAGGGGATGTGGAAAAACTGTTTTTT. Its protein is CASSKAGTGDVEKLFF.

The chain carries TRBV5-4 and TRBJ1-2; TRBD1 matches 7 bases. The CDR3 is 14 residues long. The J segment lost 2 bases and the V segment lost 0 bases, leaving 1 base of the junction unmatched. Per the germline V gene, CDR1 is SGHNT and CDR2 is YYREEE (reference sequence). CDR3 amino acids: CASSLDRGNYGYTF. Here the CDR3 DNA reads TGTGCCAGCAGCTTGGACAGGGGAAACTATGGCTACACCTTC.

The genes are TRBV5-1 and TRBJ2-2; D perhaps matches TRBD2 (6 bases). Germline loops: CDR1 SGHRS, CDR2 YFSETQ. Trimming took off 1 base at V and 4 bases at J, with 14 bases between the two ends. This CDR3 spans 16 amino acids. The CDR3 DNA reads TGCGCCAGCAGCTTGTTCTTACCCGGGGGCACCGGGGAGCTGTTTTTT. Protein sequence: CASSLFLPGGTGELFF.